These 4 T cell receptor beta chains were all obtained from the same sample, sequenced in a study of shared clonotypes between healthy human individuals. The assay was immunoSEQ multiplex PCR, and TCRdb's table has in-frame clones only and misses some. The data hold around 1.5 million clones, with nearly 99% observed a single time. Specimen: naive CD4+ T cells sorted from blood. The subset: CD45RA+ positively selected. Receptor source: a man aged 25-45 years in good health.

The V call is TRBV28, the J call TRBJ1-2; D not certain. Germline CDR1 is MDHEN and CDR2 is SYDVKM. There are 13 residues in the CDR3. Trimming pared 1 base from V and 8 bases from J, leaving 11 bases between. The CDR3 DNA reads as TGTGCCAGCAGTTTATTGGCGGGGAGAGGCTACACCTTC. Its translation is CASSLLAGRGYTF.

The chain employs TRBV10-1 and TRBJ2-3, with 10 bases lining up with TRBD2. After removal of 4 bases from V and 2 bases from J, the junction contained 6 bases not matched to a gene. Germline V gene lookup returns CDR1 WNHNN and CDR2 SYGVQD (reference sequence). The CDR3 totals 16 residues. The CDR3 DNA sequence: TGCGCCAGCAGTGGGGAAGGACTAGCGGTCACAGATACGCAGTATTTT. It specifies CASSGEGLAVTDTQYF.

The chain joins TRBV7-2 to TRBJ2-2; maybe TRBD2 (6 bases). CDR3 length: 14 residues. With 6 bases removed from V and 2 bases from J, the gap between germline ends came to 10 bases. Germline CDR1 reads SGHTA; CDR2 reads FQGNSA. The CDR3 DNA reads as TGTGCCAGCAGTGGGGACTTCAACACCGGGGAGCTGTTTTTT. It is translated as CASSGDFNTGELFF.

This sequence joins TRBV7-9 and TRBJ2-7; 8 positions match TRBD2. This CDR3 spans 13 amino acids. The V and J ends lost 11 bases and 4 bases, in that order; junction bases with no gene match: 10. Germline V gene lookup returns CDR1 SEHNR and CDR2 FQNEAQ (reference sequence). CDR3 in amino acids: CALGRGAWYEQYF. The CDR3 nucleotides are TGTGCCCTGGGGCGGGGGGCATGGTACGAGCAGTACTTC.